This TCR beta chain was captured in a study of CD8+ T cells in alopecia areata (dated by TCRdb to the late 2010s). Background on the whole study: Treated patients were enrolled in an open-label pilot trial of oral tofacitinib, 5 to 10 mg twice daily, for moderate-to-severe alopecia areata. Patients stayed on tofacitinib for 6 to 18 months and then had 6 months of follow-up off drug so that delayed response and recurrence could be assessed. In treated patients, disease severity was measured using the SALT score, which gives the percentage of scalp surface area affected. The study used high-throughput TCRbeta sequencing to examine T cell clonal expansion in alopecia areata, in both the C3H/HeJ mouse model and human patients. In humans, TCRbeta sequencing was performed on scalp tissue and on sorted CD4+ and CD8+ peripheral blood T cells from healthy controls and from patients with patchy or totalis/universalis alopecia areata. Tofacitinib-treated patients had biopsies at baseline and at 4 and 24 weeks of treatment, with a later scalp biopsy in several patients. Clonality in the scalp was compared among normal scalp (n=4), patchy alopecia areata scalp (n=8), and alopecia totalis/universalis scalp (n=8). RNA was extracted with the PAXgene miRNA kit for fixed scalp, the miRNeasy kit for PBMCs, and the RNeasy kit for mouse skin. TCRbeta CDR3 regions were amplified by immunoSEQ multiplex PCR using 35 Vbeta forward and 13 Jbeta reverse primers.

Explained via the paper, the treatment or condition label denotes: oral pan-JAK inhibitor, 5-10 mg twice daily. Peripheral blood and lesional scalp punch biopsies were obtained from patients with alopecia areata. PBMCs were separated by density centrifugation and stained for CD3, CD4 and CD8, after which CD4+ and CD8+ T cells were sorted on a FACSAria. This clone was detected a few times. Its recognized antigen is unknown. No qualities accompany the bases; no much larger clone lies one base away. The CDR3, from cysteine to phenylalanine, totals 13 residues. Solely the CDR3 DNA is kept, with 39 bases framed from the first base. Clipping removes 4 bases from V and 2 bases from J, with 1 as the unmatched junction base count. The germline V gene specifies SGHDN as CDR1 and FVKESK as CDR2. Here is what the overall study found, with its caveats: During tofacitinib treatment, many expanded lesional clones remained in scalp and blood, and this persistence may partly explain relapse after treatment is stopped. Scalp TCR repertoire analysis is complicated because resident alphabeta T cells in normal human skin are also sequenced, whereas mouse skin is dominated by gammadelta T cells. Scalp clonality and the number of expanded CD8+ clones among the top 100 scalp clones were significantly decreased by tofacitinib. TCR sequences shared between patients were less clear than in mice, possibly partly because of HLA diversity in the patient population. Because the treated cohort was small and included a single nonresponder, larger studies are needed to assess links between baseline CD8+ expansion and response. Higher clonality and more expanded CD8+ clones were observed in lesional scalp than in normal scalp, particularly in alopecia totalis/universalis, a finding suggestive of antigenic drive.

The receptor library was made with the immunoSEQ multiplex PCR assay. RNA was extracted from all samples and reverse transcribed into cDNA as template for TCR sequencing. First-strand cDNA was synthesized with SuperScript III using a 2:1 mix of oligo-dT and random hexamers. Amplification bias was assessed with a synthetic immune receptor repertoire, and residual bias was removed computationally. The original methods were these. Raw reads were preprocessed for error removal, and CDR3 was defined according to IMGT conventions as running from the conserved cysteine to phenylalanine. Clonality was computed as 1 minus the Shannon entropy, with the entropy normalized by log2 of the number of productive unique TCRs. Whether scalp clones were CD4 or CD8 was inferred by matching scalp TCRbeta sequences against CD4 and CD8 repertoires sorted from blood. As stored in TCRdb, this immuneACCESS dataset retains in-frame rearrangements with V and J assigned. A fraction of the clones does not appear; measured against another copy, unresolved V genes explain less than half of the discrepancy, and the remainder lacks a known reason. The V and J calls and clone size were taken over from that table, and D and trimming were inferred from the DNA. The table for this sample lists roughly 200,000 clones; under 40% of them were counted only once. The ten largest clones capture just under 0.5% of the sample.

Recombination linked TRBV14 to TRBJ2-7, and 8 junctional nucleotides match TRBD1. The sample in question was CD4+ T cells sorted from blood, obtained between weeks 30 and 35, from a patient treated with tofacitinib. The receptor was isolated from a human donor with alopecia areata. CDR3 reads: CASSRGQAYEQYF. The nucleotide sequence is TGTGCCAGCAGCCGGGGACAGGCCTACGAGCAGTACTTC.